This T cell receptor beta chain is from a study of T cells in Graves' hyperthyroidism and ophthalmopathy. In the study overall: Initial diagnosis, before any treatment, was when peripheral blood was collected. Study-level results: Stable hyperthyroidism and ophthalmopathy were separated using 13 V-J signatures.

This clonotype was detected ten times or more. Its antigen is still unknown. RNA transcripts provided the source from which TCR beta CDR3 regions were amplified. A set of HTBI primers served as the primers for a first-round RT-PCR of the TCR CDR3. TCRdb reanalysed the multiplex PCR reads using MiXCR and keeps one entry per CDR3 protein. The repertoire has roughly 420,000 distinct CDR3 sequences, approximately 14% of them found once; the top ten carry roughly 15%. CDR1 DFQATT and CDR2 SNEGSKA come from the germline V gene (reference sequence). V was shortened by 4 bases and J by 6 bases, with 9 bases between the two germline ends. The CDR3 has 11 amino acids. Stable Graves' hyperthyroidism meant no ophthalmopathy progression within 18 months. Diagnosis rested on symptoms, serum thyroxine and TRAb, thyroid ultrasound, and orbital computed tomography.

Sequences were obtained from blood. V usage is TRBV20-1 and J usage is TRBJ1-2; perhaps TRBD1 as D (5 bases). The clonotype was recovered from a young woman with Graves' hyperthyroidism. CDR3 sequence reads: CSATGTHGYTF. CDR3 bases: TGCAGTGCTACCGGGACCCATGGCTACACCTTC.